These 24 T cell receptor beta chains came from one sample sequenced in a study of shared T cell receptors in the human thymus. TCRdb's table, derived via immunoSEQ multiplex PCR, lists solely in-frame clones and lacks some. The sample shows about 380,000 clones, 95% of them seen only once. Specimen: thymocytes. These receptors all stem from a human donor.

The chain combines TRBV10-2 with TRBJ1-5; D uncertain. Germline V gene lookup returns CDR1 WSHSY and CDR2 SAAADI. The CDR3 totals 16 residues. Deletions cut 2 bases from V and 1 base from J, with 12 bases between. This CDR3 is CASSERRVPSNQPQHF. The CDR3 coding sequence is TGCGCCAGCAGTGAGAGGAGAGTCCCCAGCAATCAGCCCCAGCATTTT.

The CDR3 protein is CASSIRTLTEGYGYTF. The CDR3 DNA is TGTGCCAGTAGTATACGGACACTCACAGAGGGCTATGGCTACACCTTC. The V call is TRBV19, the J call TRBJ1-2; the D gene is possibly TRBD1 (5 bases). CDR1 and CDR2 (germline): LNHDA, SQIVND (reference sequence). The CDR3 has 16 residues. V lost 2 bases to trimming and J lost 4 bases, with 17 bases between them.

The chain joins TRBV27 to TRBJ2-5, with 8 nucleotides matching TRBD2. The better agreement between TRBJ2-7 and the DNA end casts doubt on the J call. This CDR3 has 19 amino acids. Per germline, CDR1 MNHEY and CDR2 SMNVEV (reference sequence). The CDR3 sequence is CASSGPGRASATASYEQYF. CDR3 coding DNA: TGTGCCAGCAGTGGACCCGGGAGGGCCTCAGCTACTGCCTCCTACGAGCAGTACTTC.

The CDR3 bases are TGTGCCTGGAGTCCAAAGGCGGGACAGGCGGACACCGGGGAGCTGTTTTTT. Its translation is CAWSPKAGQADTGELFF. The chain couples TRBV30 to TRBJ2-2; 8 bases match TRBD1. In germline, CDR1 is GTSNPN, CDR2 SVGIG (reference sequence). V shed 2 bases and J 3 bases; nucleotides not matched to a gene: 11. There are 17 residues in the CDR3. Variable domain in full (rest from reference TRBV30 and TRBJ2-2): SQTIHQWPATLVQPVGSPLSLECTVEGTSNPNLYWYRQAAGRGLQLLFYSVGIGQISSEVPQNLSASRPQDRQFILSSKKLLLSDSGFYLCAWSPKAGQADTGELFFGEGSRLTVL.

This clone is a singleton in its sample. The V gene is TRBV4-1, the J gene TRBJ2-4; D unresolved. V dropped 1 base and J dropped 5 bases, with 12 bases sitting between them. The CDR3 is made up of 15 amino acids. Germline V lookup: CDR1 MGHRA, CDR2 YSYEKL. The CDR3: CASSQVTDNQNIQYF. The DNA of the CDR3 is TGCGCCAGCAGCCAAGTGACCGACAACCAAAACATTCAGTACTTC.

This clone has a single count. This sequence joins TRBV5-4 and TRBJ2-1; D not certain. The germline CDR1 and CDR2 sequences are SGHNT and YYREEE (reference sequence). Between the trimmed V and J ends, which lost 3 bases and 10 bases, there was a span of 20 bases. The CDR3 consists of 15 residues. CDR3 loop: CASSSSLVWPREQFF. The CDR3 region has the DNA TGTGCCAGCAGCTCCTCGTTAGTTTGGCCGCGGGAGCAGTTCTTC.

V usage is TRBV4-1 and J usage is TRBJ2-3, with 9 bases identical to TRBD2. With V trimmed by 3 bases and J by 8 bases, 12 bases remained unmatched. The CDR3 runs 16 residues. Germline lookup yields CDR1 MGHRA and CDR2 YSYEKL. The CDR3 loop reads CASSHRSGSVGRTQYF. CDR3 bases: TGCGCCAGCAGCCATCGTAGCGGGAGTGTGGGTCGTACGCAGTATTTT.

V usage is TRBV5-6 and J usage is TRBJ1-1, with 7 nucleotides matching TRBD1. Per the germline V gene, CDR1 is SGHDT and CDR2 is YYEEEE. The CDR3 is made up of 16 amino acids. V shed 3 bases and J 3 bases; nucleotides not matched to a gene: 11. The CDR3 is CASSSDPDRVDTEAFF. DNA for the CDR3: TGTGCCAGCAGCTCCGACCCCGACAGGGTCGACACTGAAGCTTTCTTT.

The J gene is TRBJ1-5, the V gene TRBV19, with a tentative D call TRBD1 (5 bases). Germline V CDR1 and CDR2: LNHDA, SQIVND (reference sequence). V was shortened by 4 bases and J by 4 bases, with 11 bases between the two germline ends. This CDR3 spans 14 amino acids. The CDR3 DNA reads TGTGCCAGTAGTACAGGGTGTCGGAATCAGCCCCAGCATTTT. Its translation: CASSTGCRNQPQHF. The whole variable domain, remainder taken from reference TRBV19 and TRBJ1-5, is DGGITQSPKYLFRKEGQNVTLSCEQNLNHDAMYWYRQDPGQGLRLIYYSQIVNDFQKGDIAEGYSVSREKKESFPLTVTSAQKNPTAFYLCASSTGCRNQPQHFGDGTRLSIL.

The chain is built from TRBV7-9 and TRBJ2-1; D perhaps matches TRBD2 (6 bases). CDR3 length equals 16 residues. Between the trimmed V and J ends, which lost 5 bases and 4 bases, there was a span of 18 bases. Germline lookup yields CDR1 SEHNR and CDR2 FQNEAQ (reference sequence). CDR3 amino acids: CASSLLTGARYNEQFF. Here the CDR3 DNA reads TGTGCCAGCAGCCTACTCACGGGAGCGAGGTACAATGAGCAGTTCTTC.

The chain carries TRBV14 and TRBJ1-1; D remains unclear. The CDR3 has 13 residues. Trimming removed 6 bases at V and 10 bases at J, with 18 bases between. Germline V gene data show CDR1 as SGHDN and CDR2 as FVKESK. The CDR3 sequence is CASRRTVGSVAFF. Written as DNA, the CDR3 is TGTGCCAGCAGACGGACCGTAGGTAGTGTAGCTTTCTTT.

Here the CDR3 DNA reads TGTGCCAGCAGCTCGAGGACTAGCGGGAAAAAATCCGGGGAGCTGTTTTTT. It translates to CASSSRTSGKKSGELFF. V is TRBV5-6 and J is TRBJ2-2, with 12 nucleotides matching TRBD2. CDR3 length: 17 amino acids. V lost 3 bases to trimming and J lost 6 bases; unmatched junction nucleotides: 9. Per the germline V gene, CDR1 is SGHDT and CDR2 is YYEEEE.

This clone came up once. The chain couples TRBV30 to TRBJ2-7, with 8 bases identical to TRBD2. This CDR3 region has 16 residues. Germline CDR1 is GTSNPN and CDR2 is SVGIG (reference sequence). V dropped 0 bases and J dropped 4; count of bases not matched to a gene: 11. CDR3 in amino acids: CAWSVNGTSGLYEQYF. In DNA, the CDR3 is TGTGCCTGGAGTGTAAACGGGACTAGTGGACTATACGAGCAGTACTTC.

The chain employs TRBV21-1 and TRBJ2-7; the listed D gene, TRBD2, was not tested against the DNA. TRBV21-1 is a listed pseudogene. The CDR3 contains 16 residues. The DNA of the CDR3 is TGTGCCAGCAGCAGCAAACTCGGGATTATATTTTACGAGCAGTACTTC. This sequence encodes CASSSKLGIIFYEQYF.

The chain is built from TRBV5-4 and TRBJ2-7, with D tentatively TRBD2 (5 bases). V was shortened by 4 bases and J by 6 bases, with 20 bases between the two germline ends. Germline CDR1 and CDR2: SGHNT and YYREEE (reference sequence). The CDR3 sequence is 15 residues long. CDR3 amino acids: CASSPPQAAEAEQYF. In DNA form, the CDR3 reads TGTGCCAGCAGCCCCCCCCAAGCGGCGGAGGCCGAGCAGTACTTC.

The V gene is TRBV6-1, the J gene TRBJ2-7; 11 positions agree with TRBD2. This CDR3 comprises 14 residues. Germline CDR1 MNHNS, CDR2 SASEGT. With 5 bases clipped from V and 2 bases from J, the junction kept 2 bases outside the gene matches. In DNA, the CDR3 is TGTGCCAGCAGTTTAGCGGGAGGGACCTACGAGCAGTACTTC. Translation gives CASSLAGGTYEQYF.

This chain links TRBV13 with TRBJ2-1; perhaps D is TRBD1 or TRBD2 (5 bases each). Germline CDR1 reads PRHDT; CDR2 reads FYEKMQ (reference sequence). Trimming stripped 2 bases from V and 7 bases from J, with 15 bases between. CDR3 length equals 15 residues. Written as DNA, the CDR3 is TGTGCCAGCAGCTTACAGGGAGCTCCGTATAATGAGCAGTTCTTC. Its translation is CASSLQGAPYNEQFF.

The chain couples TRBV27 to TRBJ2-5; 10 nucleotides align to TRBD1. The trim removed 1 base at V and 4 bases at J, leaving 3 bases unmatched. The CDR3 runs to 15 residues. Germline CDR1 and CDR2: MNHEY and SMNVEV (reference sequence). CDR3 DNA: TGTGCCAGCAGTTTATGGGACAGGGGACGAGAGACCCAGTACTTC. As protein: CASSLWDRGRETQYF.

The chain links TRBV19 to TRBJ2-1; the match to TRBD1 covers 7 bases. V shed 4 bases and J 8 bases; nucleotides not matched to a gene: 14. Looked up from germline, CDR1 is LNHDA and CDR2 is SQIVND (reference sequence). This CDR3 has 16 amino acids. CDR3: CASSTPDEGAPDEQFF. The CDR3 nucleotides read TGTGCCAGTAGTACCCCGGACGAGGGGGCACCGGATGAGCAGTTCTTC.

The chain couples TRBV9 to TRBJ2-1, with D possibly TRBD1 on 5 matching bases. Germline CDR1 SGDLS, CDR2 YYNGEE. The CDR3 extends over 15 amino acids. V shed 3 bases and J shed 5 bases, with 15 bases lying between them. The CDR3 nucleotides read TGTGCCAGCAGCGCCAGGGTGTTACCAAACAATGAGCAGTTCTTC. It encodes CASSARVLPNNEQFF.

The chain has TRBV4-2 and TRBJ1-5, with a possible D match to TRBD1 (5 bases). This CDR3 has 17 amino acids. CDR1 and CDR2 (germline): LGHNA, YNFKEQ. V was clipped by 4 bases and J by 0 bases, with 16 bases between them. The CDR3 nucleotides read TGTGCCAGCAGCCGGTTACAGGCCCCGGCTAGCAATCAGCCCCAGCATTTT. Its translation: CASSRLQAPASNQPQHF.

This chain joins TRBV15 and TRBJ2-7; the D gene is possibly TRBD2 (6 bases). The CDR3 runs to 14 residues. Between the trimmed V and J ends, which lost 3 bases and 5 bases, there was a span of 14 bases. Looked up from germline, CDR1 is LNHNV and CDR2 is YYDKDF (reference sequence). CDR3 DNA sequence: TGTGCCACCAGCAGGGCAAAACGGAGGGACGAGCAGTACTTC. It codes for CATSRAKRRDEQYF.

The chain carries TRBV10-1 and TRBJ2-1; TRBD2 agrees at 9 bases. The trim removed 5 bases at V and 4 bases at J, leaving 6 bases unmatched. The CDR3 length is 15 residues. Germline assignment: CDR1 WNHNN and CDR2 SYGVQD (reference sequence). CDR3 protein: CASSLTSGRYNEQFF. CDR3 nucleotide sequence: TGCGCCAGCAGTTTAACTAGCGGGCGGTACAATGAGCAGTTCTTC.

This chain uses TRBV4-2 with TRBJ2-1, with TRBD2 matching over 7 bases. The junction had 10 bases not matched to a gene; V was cut back by 4 bases and J by 1 base. CDR1 LGHNA and CDR2 YNFKEQ come from the germline V gene. The CDR3 extends over 17 amino acids. CDR3 DNA sequence: TGTGCCAGCAGCCCGAATAGGGCGCGGGGGTCCTACAATGAGCAGTTCTTC. It specifies CASSPNRARGSYNEQFF.